Here is one TCR beta chain with its context. This entry belongs to a study of PD-1 blockade in classical Hodgkin lymphoma. Germline V gene data show CDR1 as LNHNV and CDR2 as YYDKDF (reference sequence). This CDR3 is 13 amino acids long. V was pared by 0 bases and J by 9 bases, with 8 bases between. The assay was immunoSEQ multiplex PCR, and TCRdb's table has in-frame clones only and misses some. The data contain approximately 9,900 clones, roughly 72% of them singletons. The time point here: cycle 4 day 1 (C4D1), after 6 weeks of nivolumab. All patients relapsed after autologous stem cell transplantation, and brentuximab vedotin exposure varied. CD8+ T cells were isolated from thawed PBMCs by magnetic negative selection.

The sequence derives from a human donor with classical Hodgkin lymphoma. Here the sequenced sample was CD8+ T cells from blood, taken before the fourth cycle of nivolumab. J is TRBJ2-2 and V is TRBV15; D is ambiguous. This chain's CDR3 is CATSREGLRELFF. The CDR3 DNA follows: TGTGCCACCAGCAGAGAGGGGTTGAGGGAGCTGTTTTTT. Full variable domain (outside the CDR3, taken from reference TRBV15 and TRBJ2-2): DAMVIQNPRYQVTQFGKPVTLSCSQTLNHNVMYWYQQKSSQAPKLLFHYYDKDFNNEADTPDNFQSRRPNTSFCFLDIRSPGLGDTAMYLCATSREGLRELFFGEGSRLTVL.